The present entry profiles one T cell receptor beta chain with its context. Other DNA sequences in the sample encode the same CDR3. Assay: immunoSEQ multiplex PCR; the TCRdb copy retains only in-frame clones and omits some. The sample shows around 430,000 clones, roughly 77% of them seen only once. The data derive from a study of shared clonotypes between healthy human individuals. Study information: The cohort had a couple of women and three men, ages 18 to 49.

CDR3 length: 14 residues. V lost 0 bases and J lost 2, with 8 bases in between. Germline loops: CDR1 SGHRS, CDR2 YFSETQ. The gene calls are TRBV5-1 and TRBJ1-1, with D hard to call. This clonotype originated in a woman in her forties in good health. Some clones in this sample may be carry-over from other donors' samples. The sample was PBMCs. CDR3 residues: CASSLEGRNTEAFF. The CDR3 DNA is TGCGCCAGCAGCTTGGAGGGCAGAAACACTGAAGCTTTCTTT.